This is a list of T cell receptor beta chains from one sample in a study of blood T cell repertoires in COVID-19. Only in-frame clones appear in the TCRdb table, and some are missing; sequencing was by immunoSEQ multiplex PCR. The table lists some 240,000 clones, about 86% of them singletons, with around 4.1% in the top ten. Input material: PBMCs or T cells enriched from blood (not recorded which). These receptor sequences come from a man aged 25-45 years with acute COVID-19. Both conserved end residues are part of each CDR3. The order of the fields is clone size, CDR3 length, J gene, D gene, V gene, CDR3 protein, CDR3 DNA. The D gene is left open where the match is weak. A clone size is listed for some rows: how often the clone was seen (once, few, many), or a class if it is expanded.

>-|15|TRBJ2-1|-|TRBV29-1
CSVVVGGGLYNEQFF
TGCAGCGTTGTAGTGGGAGGGGGACTTTACAATGAGCAGTTCTTC
>-|13|TRBJ1-4|TRBD1|TRBV28
CASEGAPNEKLFF
TGTGCCAGCGAGGGGGCCCCTAATGAAAAACTGTTTTTT
>-|15|TRBJ1-4|-|TRBV29-1
CSVEDQAGINEKLFF
TGCAGCGTTGAAGATCAGGCAGGCATTAATGAAAAACTGTTTTTT
>-|16|TRBJ2-2|TRBD1|TRBV14
CASSLGGQANTGELFF
TGTGCCAGCAGCCTAGGGGGACAGGCGAACACCGGGGAGCTGTTTTTT
>-|16|TRBJ2-2|-|TRBV3-1/TRBV3-2
CASSPPGAVNTGELFF
TGTGCCAGCAGCCCCCCTGGGGCGGTGAACACCGGGGAGCTGTTTTTT
>-|14|TRBJ2-3|TRBD1|TRBV5-6
CASRRKGAKDTQYF
TGTGCCAGCAGACGGAAGGGGGCGAAAGATACGCAGTATTTT
>-|17|TRBJ2-2|TRBD2|TRBV4-2
CASSQDPSGGITGELFF
TGTGCCAGCAGCCAAGACCCTAGCGGGGGAATCACCGGGGAGCTGTTTTTT
>few|12|TRBJ2-6|-|TRBV6-6
CASRTRTGSLTF
TGTGCCAGCAGGACTAGGACGGGGTCTCTGACTTTC
>-|15|TRBJ2-3|-|TRBV4-1
CASSQVWSERDTQYF
TGCGCCAGCAGCCAAGTGTGGTCAGAGCGAGATACGCAGTATTTT
>-|14|TRBJ1-2|-|TRBV6-1
CASSEREGRNGYTF
TGTGCCAGCAGTGAACGGGAAGGGCGGAATGGCTACACCTTC
>-|15|TRBJ2-1|-|TRBV27
CASVKAPSSYNEQFF
TGTGCCAGCGTCAAAGCGCCCAGCTCCTACAATGAGCAGTTCTTC
>once|17|TRBJ2-1|TRBD2|TRBV18
CASSRPMGGGSSNEQFF
TGTGCCAGCTCGCGGCCAATGGGTGGCGGGAGTTCAAATGAGCAGTTCTTC
>few|14|TRBJ1-2|-|TRBV25-1
CASSDSPTSGGYTF
TGTGCCAGCAGTGACAGCCCGACTTCGGGTGGCTACACCTTC
>-|17|TRBJ2-3|TRBD2|TRBV15
CATSRATSGAHTDTQYF
TGTGCCACCAGCAGGGCGACTAGCGGGGCTCACACAGATACGCAGTATTTT
>-|14|TRBJ2-2|-|TRBV10-1
CASSVGARAGELFF
TGCGCCAGCAGTGTGGGGGCGAGGGCCGGGGAGCTGTTTTTT
>-|15|TRBJ1-1|-|TRBV28
CASSLIPTGNTEAFF
TGTGCCAGCAGTTTGATCCCCACAGGAAACACTGAAGCTTTCTTT
>-|14|TRBJ1-1|-|TRBV25-1
CASSDLGMNTEAFF
TGTGCCAGCAGTGATCTCGGGATGAACACTGAAGCTTTCTTT
>-|16|TRBJ2-4|-|TRBV2
CASREGLPLAKNIQYF
TGTGCCAGCAGGGAGGGTCTGCCCCTAGCCAAAAACATTCAGTACTTC
>-|17|TRBJ1-5|-|TRBV2
CASSRRVQGGGNQPQHF
TGTGCCAGCTCCCGTCGGGTGCAGGGCGGGGGCAATCAGCCCCAGCATTTT
>once|15|TRBJ1-2|-|TRBV5-5
CASSLEIKVPSGYTF
TGTGCCAGCAGCTTGGAGATTAAAGTCCCTAGTGGCTACACCTTC
>few|14|TRBJ1-1|-|TRBV15
CATSRDQGYTEAFF
TGTGCCACCAGCAGAGATCAGGGTTACACTGAAGCTTTCTTT
>once|15|TRBJ1-1|-|TRBV4-3
CASSQRTGVGTEAFF
TGCGCCAGCAGCCAACGGACGGGGGTGGGGACTGAAGCTTTCTTT
>-|14|TRBJ2-3|TRBD2|TRBV6-4
CASTSQAGVDTQYF
TGTGCCAGCACCAGCCAGGCGGGAGTAGATACGCAGTATTTT
>-|13|TRBJ1-1|TRBD1|TRBV7-9
CASAGQMNTEAFF
TGTGCCAGCGCGGGACAGATGAACACTGAAGCTTTCTTT
>-|15|TRBJ1-5|-|TRBV28
CASIKTGGSNQPQHF
TGTGCCAGCATTAAAACCGGAGGTAGCAATCAGCCCCAGCATTTT
>-|13|TRBJ1-1|-|TRBV12-5
CASGLTVNTEAFF
TGTGCTAGTGGTTTGACGGTGAACACTGAAGCTTTCTTT
>-|11|TRBJ1-2|-|TRBV6-2/TRBV6-3
CASSYSGPSTF
TGTGCCAGCAGTTACTCCGGTCCCTCCACCTTC
>-|17|TRBJ2-1|TRBD2|TRBV9
CASSLRTSGSPYNEQFF
TGTGCCAGCAGCTTACGGACTAGCGGGAGCCCCTACAATGAGCAGTTCTTC
>-|15|TRBJ2-1|-|TRBV27
CASIPLDRVYNEQFF
TGTGCCAGTATCCCGCTGGACAGAGTTTACAATGAGCAGTTCTTC
>-|14|TRBJ2-2|TRBD1|TRBV5-6
CASSWGQGDGELFF
TGTGCCAGCAGCTGGGGACAGGGGGACGGGGAGCTGTTTTTT
>few|13|TRBJ1-5|-|TRBV2
CASSLGSNQPQHF
TGTGCCAGCAGTTTGGGCAGCAATCAGCCCCAGCATTTT
>-|17|TRBJ2-2|TRBD1|TRBV3-1/TRBV3-2
CASSQVTDRGFPGELFF
TGTGCCAGCAGCCAAGTCACGGACAGGGGGTTCCCCGGGGAGCTGTTTTTT
>-|17|TRBJ1-3|-|TRBV24-1
CATSDPTADSTGNTIYF
TGTGCCACCAGTGACCCCACCGCGGACAGTACTGGAAACACCATATATTTT
>-|14|TRBJ1-5|TRBD1|TRBV6-5
CASSPGQGYQPQHF
TGTGCCAGCAGCCCCGGACAGGGCTATCAGCCCCAGCATTTT
>many|13|TRBJ1-2|TRBD1|TRBV2
CASRSGTGNGYTF
TGTGCCAGCAGGTCCGGGACAGGGAATGGCTACACCTTC
>once|13|TRBJ1-1|-|TRBV12-3/TRBV12-4
CASSLTRGTEAFF
TGTGCCAGCAGTCTCACCCGGGGCACTGAAGCTTTCTTT
>-|17|TRBJ2-1|TRBD2|TRBV9
CASSVEIAGAVYNEQFF
TGTGCCAGCAGCGTAGAGATAGCGGGGGCTGTTTACAATGAGCAGTTCTTC
>-|14|TRBJ2-6|-|TRBV11-3
CASSHTTGANVLTF
TGTGCCAGCAGCCATACTACTGGGGCCAACGTCCTGACTTTC
>-|14|TRBJ2-1|-|TRBV2
CARNDPHRVNEQFF
TGTGCCAGAAATGACCCCCACAGGGTCAATGAGCAGTTCTTC
>few|15|TRBJ1-3|TRBD1|TRBV9
CASSTTGGGRNTIYF
TGTGCCAGCAGCACCACAGGGGGAGGTAGAAACACCATATATTTT
>-|12|TRBJ1-2|-|TRBV5-1
CASSINRDGYTF
TGCGCCAGCAGCATCAACAGAGATGGCTACACCTTC
>once|16|TRBJ2-3|TRBD2|TRBV5-8
CASSLNLAGTTDTQYF
TGTGCCAGCAGCTTGAATCTAGCGGGGACCACAGATACGCAATATTTT
>-|14|TRBJ2-3|TRBD2|TRBV30
CASRLAGGKDTQYF
TGTGCCTCGCGACTAGCGGGAGGCAAAGATACGCAGTATTTT
>-|15|TRBJ1-4|-|TRBV5-5
CASLPSPLTNEKLFF
TGTGCCAGCCTACCCTCACCTTTAACTAATGAAAAACTGTTTTTT
>-|14|TRBJ2-2|TRBD2|TRBV28
CASSPLAGTGELFF
TGTGCCAGCAGTCCCCTAGCGGGGACCGGGGAGCTGTTTTTT
>-|13|TRBJ1-4|-|TRBV30
CAWNRATNEKLFF
TGTGCCTGGAACAGGGCTACTAATGAAAAACTGTTTTTT
>-|15|TRBJ2-3|-|TRBV24-1
CATSDEYSSTDTQYF
TGTGCCACCAGTGACGAGTACTCTAGCACAGATACGCAGTATTTT
>few|12|TRBJ2-3|-|TRBV18
CASPGSGDTQYF
TGTGCCAGCCCGGGGTCGGGAGATACGCAGTATTTT
>-|15|TRBJ2-1|TRBD2|TRBV6-4
CASSPDAGEANEQFF
TGTGCCAGCAGTCCGGATGCGGGAGAAGCCAATGAGCAGTTCTTC
>-|14|TRBJ2-3|-|TRBV15
CATSRRGSIYTQYF
TGTGCCACCAGCAGACGGGGATCCATCTATACGCAGTATTTT
>-|14|TRBJ1-6|TRBD1|TRBV5-4
CASSRDSDNSPLHF
TGTGCCAGCAGCAGGGACAGCGATAATTCACCCCTCCACTTT